The rows below give T cell receptor beta chains drawn from one sample of a study of human T cells and chemical hapten exposure. TCRdb fed the RACE reads into MiXCR, producing one record per CDR3 protein. The data show 40,000 to 45,000 distinct CDR3 sequences, approximately 9% seen once. Sequencing was performed on whole blood, taken in connection with sensitization to the hapten diphenylcyclopropenone (DPC). Receptor source: a middle-aged woman with alopecia areata. Some clones in this sample may be carry-over from other donors' samples. The CDR3 runs from the conserved cysteine through the conserved F or W. D genes are given only for firm matches. Part of the rows lack a size; the others show once, few, many or a class for expanded clones.

V,J,D,size,length,DNA,CDR3
TRBV3-1,TRBJ2-3,TRBD2,few,19,TGTGCCAGCAGCAACGGGACTAGCGGGGGGGACGCCCAGATCCATACGCAGTATTTT,CASSNGTSGGDAQIHTQYF
TRBV20-1,TRBJ2-5,NA,many,12,TGCAGTGCTATAAAGGGGGAAGAGACCCAGTACTTC,CSAIKGEETQYF
TRBV27,TRBJ2-5,NA,many,13,TGTGCCAGCAGTTTAACGGTTCAAGAGACCCAGTACTTC,CASSLTVQETQYF
TRBV9,TRBJ1-3,NA,many,16,TGTGCCAGCAGCGTGGACGCCAGAGGTTCTGGAAACACCATATATTTT,CASSVDARGSGNTIYF
TRBV5-1,TRBJ1-1,TRBD1,many,15,TGCGCCAGCAGCCGTGTGACAGGGTTCCCCACTGAAGCTTTCTTT,CASSRVTGFPTEAFF
TRBV2,TRBJ1-1,NA,many,15,TGTGCCAGCAGTGCCCAGGGGTTGGGGAACACTGAAGCTTTCTTT,CASSAQGLGNTEAFF
TRBV7-9,TRBJ1-2,TRBD1,many,15,TGTGCCAGCAGCCTGGGGGCAGGGGGCTTCTATGGCTACACCTTC,CASSLGAGGFYGYTF
TRBV30,TRBJ2-7,NA,many,14,TGTGCCTGGAGTGTGCTCAGGGGTACCTACGAGCAGTACTTC,CAWSVLRGTYEQYF
TRBV4-1,TRBJ2-7,TRBD2,NA,16,TGCGCCAGCAGCCAAGGGCGGGGGGGCCTCTCCTACGAGCAGTACTTC,CASSQGRGGLSYEQYF
TRBV27,TRBJ2-1,NA,few,13,TGTGCCAGCTCAACCCGAGGGGGATTGGAGCAGTTCTTC,CASSTRGGLEQFF
TRBV29-1,TRBJ2-3,NA,few,14,TGCAGCGGAACAGGGACCACTAGCACAGATACGCAGTATTTT,CSGTGTTSTDTQYF
TRBV13,TRBJ2-3,TRBD2,NA,17,TGTGCCAGCAGCGCCGGGACTAGTTGGTTCGGGACAGATACGCAGTATTTT,CASSAGTSWFGTDTQYF
TRBV20-1,TRBJ1-2,NA,NA,13,TGCAGTGCTAGAGATGTTGTCATCAAGGGCTACACCTTC,CSARDVVIKGYTF
TRBV4-1,TRBJ2-2,NA,NA,15,TGCGCCAGTAGCCTACTGACCCTGACTAGCGGGGAGCTGTTTTTT,CASSLLTLTSGELFF
TRBV18,TRBJ1-1,NA,many,12,TGTGCCAGCTCACCAGGGCCCACTGAAGCTTTCTTT,CASSPGPTEAFF
TRBV12-3/TRBV12-4,TRBJ1-1,NA,many,13,TGTGCCAGCAGTTTAGTTGGGGACACTGAAGCTTTCTTT,CASSLVGDTEAFF
TRBV29-1,TRBJ1-5,NA,many,12,TGCAGCGTCGCGGAGGGCAATCAGCCCCAGCATTTT,CSVAEGNQPQHF
TRBV6-2/TRBV6-3,TRBJ2-5,TRBD1,many,13,TGTGCCAGCAGTGGACAGGAACTTGGGACCCAGTACTTC,CASSGQELGTQYF
TRBV29-1,TRBJ1-2,NA,many,15,TGCAGCGTTTTAATACGGGGGGCACGTAACTATGGCTACACCTTC,CSVLIRGARNYGYTF
TRBV2,TRBJ2-2,NA,many,14,TGTGCCAGCAGTGAATTTCAGAACACCGGGGAGCTGTTTTTT,CASSEFQNTGELFF
TRBV20-1,TRBJ2-5,TRBD1,many,13,TGCAGTGGGACAGGGGCTCACCGGGAGACCCAGTACTTC,CSGTGAHRETQYF
TRBV20-1,TRBJ2-2,NA,NA,13,TGCAGTGTTAGAGCTGGGAACACCGGGGAGCTGTTTTTT,CSVRAGNTGELFF
TRBV11-2,TRBJ1-2,NA,NA,14,TGTGCCAGCAGCTACCAGGGACGGTCCTATGGCTACACCTTC,CASSYQGRSYGYTF
TRBV21-1,TRBJ1-2,NA,NA,18,TGTGCCAGCAGCAAAGGGGGGTCGGATATCTTAACTAACTATGGCTACACCTTC,CASSKGGSDILTNYGYTF
TRBV6-4,TRBJ1-2,NA,few,14,TGTGCCAGCAGTGAATCCGGGACCGGCTATGGCTACACCTTC,CASSESGTGYGYTF
TRBV7-2,TRBJ2-5,NA,many,14,TGTGCCAGCAGCCCCCAAGGGTACTTGGAGACCCAGTACTTC,CASSPQGYLETQYF
TRBV4-1,TRBJ2-3,NA,few,15,TGCGCCAGCAGCCAAGATGGACTGGTCACAGATACGCAGTATTTT,CASSQDGLVTDTQYF
TRBV5-5,TRBJ1-1,NA,NA,16,TGTGCCAGCAGCTCATTTCGGGGCAGGCTGGGGACTGAAGCTTTCTTT,CASSSFRGRLGTEAFF
TRBV11-2,TRBJ2-5,NA,many,11,TGTGCCAGCAGCTTGAGGGAGACCCAGTACTTC,CASSLRETQYF
TRBV5-1,TRBJ2-2,NA,many,13,TGCGCCAGCAGCTTGGCGGCCACCGGGGAGCTGTTTTTT,CASSLAATGELFF
TRBV30,TRBJ1-6,TRBD1,many,15,TGTGCCTGGAGCGAGGTGGGGACAGGGAGTTCACCCCTCCACTTT,CAWSEVGTGSSPLHF
TRBV11-2,TRBJ1-1,NA,many,12,TGTGCCAGCAGCCCGGTGGGGGGGGAAGCTTTCTTT,CASSPVGGEAFF
TRBV4-3,TRBJ2-3,NA,many,20,TGCGCCAGCAGCCAAGACCAACGACTTGGGGGGGCGTTCCGTGAGGGTACGCAGTATTTT,CASSQDQRLGGAFREGTQYF
TRBV29-1,TRBJ1-2,NA,many,13,TGCAGCGTTGACCCCGGCGGGAGCTATGGCTACACCTTC,CSVDPGGSYGYTF
TRBV14,TRBJ2-5,TRBD2,many,16,TGTGCCAGCAGCCAAGTACTAGCGGGGCCCCAAGAGACCCAGTACTTC,CASSQVLAGPQETQYF
TRBV20-1,TRBJ1-6,NA,NA,17,TGCAGTGCTAGAGATGGGGGGCTTGGCTCCTATAATTCACCCCTCCACTTT,CSARDGGLGSYNSPLHF
TRBV28,TRBJ1-1,NA,many,16,TGTGCCAGCACCGCGGGGGGAGAGGCGGGGAACACTGAAGCTTTCTTT,CASTAGGEAGNTEAFF
TRBV2,TRBJ1-1,NA,many,12,TGTGCCAGCACAGACAGGAACACTGAAGCTTTCTTT,CASTDRNTEAFF
TRBV5-1,TRBJ1-6,TRBD1,many,15,TGCGCCAGCAGCTGGGGGGACAGGGCAAATTCACCCCTCCACTTT,CASSWGDRANSPLHF
TRBV7-7,TRBJ2-2,NA,many,16,TGTGCCAGCAGCTTAGGTTCGGGGAGCAACACCGGGGAGCTGTTTTTT,CASSLGSGSNTGELFF